This T cell receptor (beta chain) was captured by sequencing in a study of cytomegalovirus exposure and HLA in healthy donors. Across the study: HLA-typed donors were the source of approximately 85 million unique TCRs held in an early data release.

J was trimmed by 0 bases and V by 10 bases; bases with no gene match: 11. Germline CDR1 and CDR2: SNHLY and FYNNEI. The CDR3 runs to 16 residues. PCR involved 60 Vbeta and 13 Jbeta primers. The assay was immunoSEQ multiplex PCR, and TCRdb's table has in-frame clones only and misses some. The table lists about 160,000 clones, around 75% of them singletons. This clone has just one count. J is TRBJ2-3 and V is TRBV2, with 9 bases that match TRBD1. The TCR originated in a young man in good health and CMV-seropositive. The sample consisted of PBMCs. The CDR3 is CATGQGFQDSTDTQYF. The CDR3 DNA is TGTGCCACGGGACAGGGTTTCCAAGATAGCACAGATACGCAGTATTTT.